This TCR beta chain appears in the sequencing data of a study of graft-versus-host responses after intestinal transplantation. TCRdb's copy holds only in-frame clones and misses some; the assay was immunoSEQ multiplex PCR. The repertoire holds 20,000 to 25,000 clones, roughly 43% seen once, with 0.65% to 0.8% in the top ten. Per the germline V gene, CDR1 is SGDLS and CDR2 is YYNGEE. Trimming removed 3 bases from V and 0 bases from J, with 8 bases in between. The CDR3 length is 14 residues. The receptor comes from a human patient who received an intestinal transplant. Here the sequenced sample was alloreactive CD4+ T cells from a mixed lymphocyte reaction culture, taken before intestinal transplant. Subset defined: CFSE-low proliferating T cells sorted from roughly 6-day pre-transplant mixed lymphocyte reaction (GvH or HvG direction). The V and J genes are TRBV9 and TRBJ2-3, with a tentative D call TRBD2 (6 bases). The DNA of the CDR3 is TGTGCCAGCAGCGCCGGGACTAGCACAGATACGCAGTATTTT. This codes for CASSAGTSTDTQYF.